This T cell receptor (beta chain) emerged from a study of beta chain features in type 1 diabetes. Over 95% purity was reached by all sorted populations. The investigators reverse transcribed all of the isolated RNA, so they sequenced expressed TCRB transcripts. Some clones are missing from TCRdb's copy, which holds only in-frame ones; the method was immunoSEQ multiplex PCR. The data show 350,000 or so clones, around 20% seen once. V was clipped by 5 bases and J by 3 bases; unmatched bases: 5. Germline-derived CDR1 and CDR2 are KGHSH and LQKENI. The CDR3 contains 14 residues. Study-level findings and limits: In cDNA sequencing, cells with high TCR expression could be over-represented. The VDJ junctions of type 1 diabetes patients carried fewer insertions and more deletions.

This clone was counted between two and nine times. Its matching antigen is unknown. Sequenced: naive CD4+ T cells from blood. V is TRBV18 and J is TRBJ1-1; 8 bases align to TRBD1. This receptor was identified in a woman aged 18-29 years in good health. The CDR3, as DNA: TGTGCCAGCTCATCTGGACAGGGATACACTGAAGCTTTCTTT. Translation gives CASSSGQGYTEAFF. Full variable domain (remainder filled in from reference TRBV18 and TRBJ1-1): NAGVMQNPRHLVRRRGQEARLRCSPMKGHSHVYWYRQLPEEGLKFMVYLQKENIIDESGMPKERFSAEFPKEGPSILRIQQVVRGDSAAYFCASSSGQGYTEAFFGQGTRLTVV.